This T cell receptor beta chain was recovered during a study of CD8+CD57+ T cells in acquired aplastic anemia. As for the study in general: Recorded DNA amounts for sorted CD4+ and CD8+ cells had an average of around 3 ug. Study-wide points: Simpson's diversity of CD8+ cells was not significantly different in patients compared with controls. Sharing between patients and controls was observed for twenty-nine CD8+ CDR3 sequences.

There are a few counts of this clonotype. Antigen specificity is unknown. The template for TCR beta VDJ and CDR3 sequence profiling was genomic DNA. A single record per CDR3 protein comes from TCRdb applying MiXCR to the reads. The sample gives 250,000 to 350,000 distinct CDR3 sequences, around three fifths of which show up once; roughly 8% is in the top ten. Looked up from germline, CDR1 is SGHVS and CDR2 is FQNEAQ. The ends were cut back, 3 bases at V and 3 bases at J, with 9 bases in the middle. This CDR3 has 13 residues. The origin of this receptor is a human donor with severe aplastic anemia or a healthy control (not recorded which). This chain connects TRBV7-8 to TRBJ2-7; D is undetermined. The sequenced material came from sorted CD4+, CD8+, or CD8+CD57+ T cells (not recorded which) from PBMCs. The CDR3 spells CASSFRSDYEQYF. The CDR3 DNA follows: TGTGCCAGCAGCTTTAGGTCCGACTACGAGCAGTACTTC.